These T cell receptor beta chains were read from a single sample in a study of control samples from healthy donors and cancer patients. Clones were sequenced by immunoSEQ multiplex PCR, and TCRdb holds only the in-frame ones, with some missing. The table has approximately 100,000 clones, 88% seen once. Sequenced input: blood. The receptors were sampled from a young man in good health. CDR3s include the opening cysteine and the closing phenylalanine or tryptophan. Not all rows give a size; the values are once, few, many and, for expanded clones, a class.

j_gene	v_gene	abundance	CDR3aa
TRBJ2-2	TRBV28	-	CASSSGTVDGELFF
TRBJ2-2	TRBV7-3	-	CASSQGDTGELFF
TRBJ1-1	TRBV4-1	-	CASSQDVRYTEAFF
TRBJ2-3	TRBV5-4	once	CASSLGLASTDTQYF
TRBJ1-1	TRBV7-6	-	CASSSRQGIDTEAFF
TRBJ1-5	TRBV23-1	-	CASRALKGTESNQPQHF
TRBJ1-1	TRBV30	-	CAWRSGTATEAFF
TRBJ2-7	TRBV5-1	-	CASSPLKASEQYF
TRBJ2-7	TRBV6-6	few	CASSYSGVGEQYF
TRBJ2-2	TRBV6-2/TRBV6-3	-	CASSLLGGANTGELFF
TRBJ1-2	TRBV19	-	CASSPQGVGGYTF
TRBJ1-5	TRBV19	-	CASRAGWRANQPQHF
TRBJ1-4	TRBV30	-	CAWSAGTGNEKLFF
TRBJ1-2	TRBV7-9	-	CASSLPGNYGYTF
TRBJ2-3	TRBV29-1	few	CSVTGRPDTQYF
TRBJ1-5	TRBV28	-	CASSLNVNGGESNQPQHF
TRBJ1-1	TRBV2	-	CARFLGGNTEAFF
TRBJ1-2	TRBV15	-	CATRTGQPNYGYTF
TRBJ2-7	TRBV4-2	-	CASSQEASGSGEQYF
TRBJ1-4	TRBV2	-	CASSEARRVGEKLFF
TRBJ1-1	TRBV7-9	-	CASRLGSSTEAFF
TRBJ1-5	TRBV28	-	CASSPQTSEMEKPQHF
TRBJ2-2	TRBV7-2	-	CASSYLAGATGELFF
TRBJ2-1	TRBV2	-	CARGGTSGRAEQFF
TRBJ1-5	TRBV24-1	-	CATSDRSNQPQHF
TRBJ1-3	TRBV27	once	CASSSQLLGRSLSSGNTIYF
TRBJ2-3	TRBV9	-	CASSLGWDTQYF
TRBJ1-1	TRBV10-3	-	CAIRDRDGKNTEAFF
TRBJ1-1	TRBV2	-	CASSLSGFEAFF
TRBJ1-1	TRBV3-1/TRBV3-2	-	CASSQMGGTEAFF
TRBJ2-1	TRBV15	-	CATSRLSGSSYNEQFF
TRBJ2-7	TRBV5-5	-	CASSLRGPYEQYF
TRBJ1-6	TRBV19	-	CASSIANPRDRVSPLHF
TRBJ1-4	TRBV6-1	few	CASSETGYSVGKLFF
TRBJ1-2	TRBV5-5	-	CASSLGTGAGGYTF
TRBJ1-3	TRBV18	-	CASSPVREYGNTIYF
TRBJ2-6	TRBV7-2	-	CASSLDSSGANVLTF
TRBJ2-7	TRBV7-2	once	CASSRTSGIHEQYF
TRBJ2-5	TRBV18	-	CASSLASGRLETQYF
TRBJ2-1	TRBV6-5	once	CASSYWGGSSYNEQFF
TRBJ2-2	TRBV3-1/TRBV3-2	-	CASTPQAGAGAGELFF
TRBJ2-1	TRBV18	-	CASSPPWGTKSYNEQFF
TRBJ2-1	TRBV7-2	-	CASSIRQGREQFF
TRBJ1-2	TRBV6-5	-	CASSYSDSFGYTF
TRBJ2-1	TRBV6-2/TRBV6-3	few	CASSYSERDEQFF
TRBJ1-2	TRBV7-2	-	CASSQNRGGRSVGYTF
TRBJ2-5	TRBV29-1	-	CSVGGTSGRIETQYF
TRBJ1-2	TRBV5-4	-	CASSLNRALDGYTF
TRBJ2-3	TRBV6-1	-	CASSEQGTKADTQYF
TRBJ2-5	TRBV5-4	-	CASSLAGIHRAGDETQYF
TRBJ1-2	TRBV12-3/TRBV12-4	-	CASRETGQGRNTF
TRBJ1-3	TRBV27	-	CASREGRQPGNTIYF